One T cell receptor beta chain is described in this entry. The antigen is not known. The junction departs from the called germline gene at one end, perhaps through a read error. This sample was included in a study of post-analysis software for immune sequencing data. On the study more broadly: Clinical courses comprised relapsing-remitting, secondary progressive and progressive-relapsing multiple sclerosis. Study results and caveats: Batch-matched samples strongly co-clustered by F measure. Compared against controls, patients with multiple sclerosis displayed significantly lower normalized Chao1 diversity.

Researchers reported that TCR beta cDNA libraries carried unique molecular identifiers. The source material, 1 to 10 million T cells, gave rise to 500,000 or so cDNA molecules. TCRdb fed the PCR reads into MiXCR, producing one record per CDR3 protein. This sample has hundreds of thousands of distinct CDR3 sequences, with roughly 50% found just once. The sequence was collected from a girl aged 5-17 years with multiple sclerosis. Specimen: blood.

CDR3 DNA sequence: TGCGCCAGCAGCTTGGACAGAGCCTTACAAAATGGGCAGTTCTTC. It specifies CASSLDRALQNGQFF. The V gene is TRBV5-1, the J gene TRBJ2-1; D unresolved. CDR1 is SGHRS and CDR2 is YFSETQ in the germline V gene. There are 15 residues in the CDR3.